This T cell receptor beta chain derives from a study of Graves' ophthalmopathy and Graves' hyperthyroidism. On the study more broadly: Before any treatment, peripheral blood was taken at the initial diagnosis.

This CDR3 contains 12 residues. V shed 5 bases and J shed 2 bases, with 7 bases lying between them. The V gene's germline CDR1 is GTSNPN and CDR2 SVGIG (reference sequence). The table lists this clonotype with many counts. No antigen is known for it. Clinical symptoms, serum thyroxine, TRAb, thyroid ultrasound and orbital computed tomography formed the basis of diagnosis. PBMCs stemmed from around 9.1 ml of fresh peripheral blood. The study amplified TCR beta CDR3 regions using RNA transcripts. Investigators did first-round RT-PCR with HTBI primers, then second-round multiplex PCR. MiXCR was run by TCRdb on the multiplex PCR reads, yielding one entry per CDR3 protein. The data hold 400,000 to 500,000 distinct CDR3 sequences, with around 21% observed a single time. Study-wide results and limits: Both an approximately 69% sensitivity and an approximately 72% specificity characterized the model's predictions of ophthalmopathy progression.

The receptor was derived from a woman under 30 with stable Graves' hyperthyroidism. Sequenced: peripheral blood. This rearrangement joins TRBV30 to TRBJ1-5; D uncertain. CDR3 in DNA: TGTGCCTGGGGACTAGGCAATCAGCCCCAGCATTTT. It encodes CAWGLGNQPQHF.